One TCR beta chain is described in this entry. What it binds is not known. This sample is part of a study of response to subunit inactivated influenza vaccine. Study-wide results and limits: Seasonal influenza vaccination, on each occasion, was suggested by the authors to recruit few new T cells.

The CDR3 is 13 amino acids. Trimming stripped 1 base from V and 6 bases from J, with 6 bases between. The V gene's germline CDR1 is LGHDT and CDR2 YNNKEL (reference sequence). TCRdb itself ran the RT-PCR reads through MiXCR, one entry per CDR3 protein. The data hold hundreds of thousands of distinct CDR3 sequences, with about 10% observed a single time. The receptor was derived from a man in his fifties who received an inactivated influenza vaccine. Sample: PBMCs from blood, taken on the day of vaccination. This chain uses TRBV3-1 with TRBJ2-2; the D gene is possibly TRBD2 (6 bases). The CDR3 loop is CASSQGEAGELFF. The CDR3 nucleotides are TGTGCCAGCAGCCAAGGGGAGGCCGGGGAGCTGTTTTTT.